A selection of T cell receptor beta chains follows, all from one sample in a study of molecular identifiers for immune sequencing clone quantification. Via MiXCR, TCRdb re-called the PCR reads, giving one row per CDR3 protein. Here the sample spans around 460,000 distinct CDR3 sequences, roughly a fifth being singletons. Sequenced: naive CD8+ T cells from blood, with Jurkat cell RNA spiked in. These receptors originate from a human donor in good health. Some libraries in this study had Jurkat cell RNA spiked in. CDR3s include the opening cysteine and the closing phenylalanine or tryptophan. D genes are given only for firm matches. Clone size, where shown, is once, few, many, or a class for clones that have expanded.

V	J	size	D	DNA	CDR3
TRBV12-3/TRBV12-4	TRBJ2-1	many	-	TGTGCCAGCAGTTTCAGCGGGAATGAGCAGTTCTTC	CASSFSGNEQFF
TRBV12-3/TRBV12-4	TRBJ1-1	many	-	TGTGCCAGCAGTGGGGACATGGGGATGGACACTGAAGCTTTCTTT	CASSGDMGMDTEAFF
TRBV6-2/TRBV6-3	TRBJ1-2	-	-	TGTGCCAGCAGTTACTCGGTGGTTGGCTATGGCTACACCTTC	CASSYSVVGYGYTF
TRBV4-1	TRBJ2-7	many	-	TGCGCCAGCAGCCCAGAGGGACAAGAGTACGAGCAGTACTTC	CASSPEGQEYEQYF
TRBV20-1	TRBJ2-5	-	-	TGCAGTGCTAGAGGCAGGGTCCTATCAGGAAAGACCCAGTACTTC	CSARGRVLSGKTQYF
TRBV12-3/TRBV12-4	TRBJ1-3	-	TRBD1	TGTGCCAGCAGCGACAGGGCCCACTCTGGAAACACCATATATTTT	CASSDRAHSGNTIYF
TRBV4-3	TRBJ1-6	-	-	TGCGCCAGCAGCCAATCCCAAAGCTCCTATAATTCACCCCTCCACTTT	CASSQSQSSYNSPLHF
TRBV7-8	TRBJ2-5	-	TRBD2	TGTGCCAGCAGCTTTGTTTACGGACTAGCGGGGAAAGAGACCCAGTACTTC	CASSFVYGLAGKETQYF
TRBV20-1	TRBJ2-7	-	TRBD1	TGCAGTGCTAGTCTGGGACAGGCCTACGAGCAGTACTTC	CSASLGQAYEQYF
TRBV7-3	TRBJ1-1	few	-	TGTGCCAGCAGCTTACCCGAGGGACAACCAAACACTGAAGCTTTCTTT	CASSLPEGQPNTEAFF
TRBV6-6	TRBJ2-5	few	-	TGTGCCAGCAGTTACTCCGCGGGTTTAGAGACCCAGTACTTC	CASSYSAGLETQYF
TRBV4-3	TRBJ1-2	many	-	TGCGCCAGCAGCCAAGATGCGTCAGCCTTTTTCTTGAGCTACACCTTC	CASSQDASAFFLSYTF
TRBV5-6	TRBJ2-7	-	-	TGTGCCAGCAGCTTGGACCCCTACGAGCAGCACTTC	CASSLDPYEQHF
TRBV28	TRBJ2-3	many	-	TGTGCCAGCACCGGCAGGGGCACAGATACGCAGTATTTT	CASTGRGTDTQYF
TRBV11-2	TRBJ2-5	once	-	TGTGCCGGCAGCTTAGAAGTCCAAGAGACCCAGTACTTC	CAGSLEVQETQYF
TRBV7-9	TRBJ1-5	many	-	TGTGCCAGCAGCCTAAGAGCTAGGCCTCCTGAGGATCAGCCCCAGCATTTT	CASSLRARPPEDQPQHF
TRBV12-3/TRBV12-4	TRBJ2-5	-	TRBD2	TGTGCCAGCAGTCCATGGACTAGCGGGAGAGAGACCCAGTACTTC	CASSPWTSGRETQYF
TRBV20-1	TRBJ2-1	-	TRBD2	TGCAGTGCTAGAGATGAGGCGGGAGGGACGGCGTACCATGAGCAGTCCTTC	CSARDEAGGTAYHEQSF
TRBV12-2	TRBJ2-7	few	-	TGTGCAAGTCGCTTATTACAGTCCCACGAGCAGTACTTC	CASRLLQSHEQYF
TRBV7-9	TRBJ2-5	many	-	TGTGCCAGCAGCTTAGATAGTTCTGAGACCCAGTACTTC	CASSLDSSETQYF
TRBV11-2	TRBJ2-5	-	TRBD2	TGTGCCAGCAGCTCACCGGGGGGGGGGCGAGAGACCCAGTACTTC	CASSSPGGGRETQYF
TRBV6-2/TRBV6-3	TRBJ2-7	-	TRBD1	TGTGCCAGCAGTTACTATCCGGGACAGGGAGACGAGCAGTACTTC	CASSYYPGQGDEQYF
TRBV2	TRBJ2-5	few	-	TGTGCCAGCAGTGAAGAGAGGGATGGGCAAGAGACCCAGTACTTC	CASSEERDGQETQYF
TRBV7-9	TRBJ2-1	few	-	TGTGCCAGCAGCGTTTCCCTCGACAATGAGCAGTTCTTC	CASSVSLDNEQFF
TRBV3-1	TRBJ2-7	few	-	TGTGCCAGCAGCCAAGATCCTGCCGAGACCTACGAGCAGTACTTC	CASSQDPAETYEQYF
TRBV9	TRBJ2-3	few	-	TGTGCCAGCAGCGTAGCAGGCAGCCCTAGCACAGATACGCAGTATTTT	CASSVAGSPSTDTQYF
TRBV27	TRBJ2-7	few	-	TGTGCCAGCAGTCCACAGGGACTCTCCTACGAGCAGTACTTC	CASSPQGLSYEQYF
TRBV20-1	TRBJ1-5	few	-	TGCAGTGCTACCGGGACAATCCATCGGGAGGGTCAGCCCCAGCATTTT	CSATGTIHREGQPQHF
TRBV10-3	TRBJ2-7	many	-	TGTGCCATCAGAGAGGGCAGCTCCTACGAGCAGTACTTC	CAIREGSSYEQYF
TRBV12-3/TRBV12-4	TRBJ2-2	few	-	TGTGCCAGCGGGAACACCGGGGAGCTGTTTTTT	CASGNTGELFF
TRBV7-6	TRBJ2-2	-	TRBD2	TGTGCCAGCAGCTTAGGGCTAGCGGGAGCCCCGTTAAGCACCGGGGAGCTGTTTTTT	CASSLGLAGAPLSTGELFF
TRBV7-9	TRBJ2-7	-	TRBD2	TGTGCCAGCAGCTTAGTTGGGACTAGCGGTCATCCTAACTACGAGCAGTACTTC	CASSLVGTSGHPNYEQYF
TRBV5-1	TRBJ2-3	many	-	TGCGCCAGCAGCTTGGCCGGGGGTTATACGCAGTATTTT	CASSLAGGYTQYF